What follows are 13 T cell receptor beta chains derived from one specimen sequenced in a study of memory B cells and T cells in multiple sclerosis. Separate sequencing covered autoproliferating (CFSE-dim) and non-proliferating (CFSE-high) T cells from stimulus-free culture. Roughly 5x10^7 CFSE-labeled PBMCs were cultured less than eight days unstimulated, then replicate wells were pooled. These receptors have no known antigen. TCRdb keeps only in-frame clones here, not all; method: immunoSEQ multiplex PCR. The sample carries 46,000 or so clones, around 80% recorded once. The sample was PBMCs from blood kept in culture. Every receptor here comes from a human donor with multiple sclerosis.

The chain combines TRBV7-2 with TRBJ2-5; 10 positions match TRBD2. The V and J ends lost 5 bases and 0 bases, in that order; junction bases with no gene match: 9. The CDR3 sequence is 17 residues long. Germline lookup yields CDR1 SGHTA and CDR2 FQGNSA. The CDR3 region is CASSRGLASTYQETQYF. CDR3 nucleotide sequence: TGTGCCAGCAGCCGGGGACTAGCGAGCACGTACCAAGAGACCCAGTACTTC.

The V call is TRBV4-3, the J call TRBJ2-7, with 7 bases that match TRBD2. Germline assignment: CDR1 LGHNA and CDR2 YSLEER. With V trimmed by 0 bases and J by 0 bases, 5 bases remained unmatched. The CDR3 runs to 16 residues. CDR3 nucleotides: TGCGCCAGCAGCCAAGAAGCGGGGATGAGCTCCTACGAGCAGTACTTC. This encodes CASSQEAGMSSYEQYF.

As regards this clone: Its ends do not fully match the called genes, so a read error is possible. This chain connects TRBV6-1 to TRBJ1-6; 9 nucleotides agree with TRBD1. The CDR3 is made up of 17 amino acids. CDR1 MNHNS and CDR2 SASEGT come from the germline V gene. The CDR3 reads CASSGSGTGYYSSPLHF. DNA for the CDR3: TGTGCCAGCAGTGGTTCCGGGACAGGGTATTATAGTTCACCCCTCCACTTT.

This sequence joins TRBV27 and TRBJ2-2; weak D call: TRBD1 (5 bases). The CDR3 length is 14 residues. Trimming shortened V by 3 bases and J by 5 bases, and 10 bases separated the two germline ends. Per the germline V gene, CDR1 is MNHEY and CDR2 is SMNVEV (reference sequence). CDR3 in amino acids: CASSFLAGTGELFF. CDR3 sequence (DNA): TGTGCCAGCAGTTTCCTGGCAGGGACCGGGGAGCTGTTTTTT.

This chain connects TRBV6-1 to TRBJ2-2, with TRBD1 as a possible D gene (5 bases). Between the trimmed V and J ends, which lost 5 bases and 4 bases, there was a span of 20 bases. CDR1 MNHNS and CDR2 SASEGT come from the germline V gene. The CDR3 is 17 residues long. For the CDR3, the DNA is TGTGCCAGCAGTCAAGGGGCCTTTCACCCCCCCACCGGGGAGCTGTTTTTT. This encodes CASSQGAFHPPTGELFF.

The chain has TRBV7-7 and TRBJ2-1, with TRBD1 matching over 9 bases. V trimming: 8 bases; J trimming: 3 bases; junction bases outside the gene matches: 8. The CDR3 is made up of 15 amino acids. Germline CDR1 reads SSHAT; CDR2 reads FNYEAQ (reference sequence). CDR3 residues: CASATGQGIYNEQFF. Written as DNA, the CDR3 is TGTGCCAGCGCGACGGGACAGGGTATCTACAATGAGCAGTTCTTC.

This rearrangement joins TRBV10-3 to TRBJ1-1; no clear D. CDR3 length: 13 amino acids. The V end was cut by 1 base, the J end by 4 bases, with 7 bases between. Germline values: CDR1 ENHRY, CDR2 SYGVKD. CDR3 in amino acids: CAISEFEGTEAFF. DNA of the CDR3: TGTGCCATCAGTGAGTTCGAAGGCACTGAAGCTTTCTTT.

This sequence joins TRBV7-2 and TRBJ2-3; D perhaps matches TRBD1 (5 bases). Germline V gene sequence: CDR1 SGHTA, CDR2 FQGNSA. V gave up 1 base and J gave up 0 bases, with 8 bases separating them. CDR3 size: 15 residues. For the CDR3, the DNA is TGTGCCAGCAGCTTAGTAGGGGCTAGCACAGATACGCAGTATTTT. Encoded protein: CASSLVGASTDTQYF.

The chain employs TRBV5-5 and TRBJ1-6; D is unclear. The CDR3 sequence is 15 residues long. Trimming took off 4 bases at V and 7 bases at J, with 15 bases between the two ends. Germline CDR1 and CDR2: SGHKS and YYEKEE (reference sequence). The CDR3 sequence: CASSPRLAGNSPLHF. DNA for the CDR3: TGTGCCAGCAGCCCTAGATTAGCGGGAAATTCACCCCTCCACTTT.

The rearrangement links TRBV2 to TRBJ1-3; D uncertain. The germline V and J ends were trimmed by 5 bases and 0 bases, with 14 bases remaining between them. CDR3 length: 16 amino acids. CDR1 SNHLY and CDR2 FYNNEI come from the germline V gene. The CDR3 DNA reads as TGTGCCAGCAGTAATTCTGGGGTACCCTCTGGAAACACCATATATTTT. It codes for CASSNSGVPSGNTIYF.

The rearrangement uses TRBV5-6 and TRBJ2-7; 9 bases are a match to TRBD1. V shed 4 bases and J 5 bases; nucleotides not matched to a gene: 4. From germline, CDR1 is SGHDT and CDR2 YYEEEE. The CDR3 spans 13 residues. The CDR3 DNA reads TGTGCCAGCAGCCGGGACAGGGTCCACGAGCAGTACTTC. Translated: CASSRDRVHEQYF.

V gene TRBV6-5 combines with J gene TRBJ1-6; D gene unclear. Trimming took 3 bases from V and 5 from J, leaving 11 bases between them. This CDR3 has 15 residues. Germline CDR1 MNHEY, CDR2 SVGAGI. CDR3 nucleotide sequence: TGTGCCAGCAGTTATCCACAGCCCGATAATTCACCCCTCCACTTT. It is translated as CASSYPQPDNSPLHF.

This chain uses TRBV6-5 with TRBJ2-7; TRBD1 is a possible D gene (6 bases). The CDR3 consists of 15 residues. V was trimmed by 6 bases and J by 6 bases, leaving 21 bases between them. Germline CDR1 MNHEY, CDR2 SVGAGI. CDR3 nucleotides: TGTGCCAGCAGACGAACCCGGGACACCTGGTCCGAGCAGTACTTC. Translated: CASRRTRDTWSEQYF.